This record looks at one T cell receptor (beta chain) sequence and its context. Living in 24 US areas, the participants were between roughly 18 and 90 years of age. Membership in each cohort depended on participant-reported clinical history. Cohort 3 recovered donors had two negative PCRs, clearance, or symptom resolution. In the original analysis: The authors estimated nucleated cell counts from reference gene primer amplification. The table came from immunoSEQ multiplex PCR; TCRdb's copy has only in-frame clones and leaves some out. The V and J calls and clone size come from that table; D and trimming were worked out from the DNA. The data contain hundreds of thousands of clones, 88% of them singletons. This sample stems from a study of blood T cell repertoires in COVID-19. The CDR3 is 18 residues long. CDR1 is SGHAT, CDR2 FQNNGV, per germline. The V gene end was trimmed by 3 bases and the J gene end by 0 bases; junction bases not matched to a gene: 6.

This clonotype was obtained from a woman aged 45-65 years who had recovered from COVID-19. This chain connects TRBV11-2 to TRBJ2-3, with 13 bases aligning to TRBD2. Material: PBMCs or T cells enriched from blood (not recorded which). CDR3 DNA sequence: TGTGCCAGCAGCTTTGGGACTAGCGGGATCATGAGCACAGATACGCAGTATTTT. Protein sequence: CASSFGTSGIMSTDTQYF.